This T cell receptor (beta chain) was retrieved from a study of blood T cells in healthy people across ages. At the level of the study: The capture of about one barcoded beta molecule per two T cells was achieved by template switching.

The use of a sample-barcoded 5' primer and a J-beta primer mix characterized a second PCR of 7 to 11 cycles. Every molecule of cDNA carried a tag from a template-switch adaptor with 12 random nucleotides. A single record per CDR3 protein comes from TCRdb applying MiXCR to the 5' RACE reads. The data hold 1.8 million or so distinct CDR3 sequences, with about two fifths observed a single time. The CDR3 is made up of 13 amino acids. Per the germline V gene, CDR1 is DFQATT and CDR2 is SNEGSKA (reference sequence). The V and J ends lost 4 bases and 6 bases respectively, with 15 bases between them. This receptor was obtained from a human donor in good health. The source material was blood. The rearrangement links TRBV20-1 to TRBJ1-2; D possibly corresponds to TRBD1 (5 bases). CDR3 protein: CSAIDSTLNGYTF. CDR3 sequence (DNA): TGCAGTGCTATCGACAGCACCTTGAATGGCTACACCTTC.